What follows is one T cell receptor beta chain and its context. The antigen remains unidentified. These data come from a study of PD-L1 blockade in urothelial cancer. Study details: Males with urothelial cancer arising in the bladder constituted most of the 29 patients. Blood was analyzed 3 weeks (second dose) and 6 weeks after treatment start.

Metastatic or locally advanced urothelial carcinoma was present in the patients. Study conclusions and caveats: Patients with below-median pretreatment blood clonality survived longer.

The CDR3 loop spans 13 amino acids. The ends were cut back, 0 bases at V and 13 bases at J, with 13 bases in the middle. The germline V gene has CDR1 LNHDA and CDR2 SQIVND (reference sequence). Using immunoSEQ multiplex PCR, the repertoire was profiled, and TCRdb retains in-frame clones only, with some absent. The sample lists some 97,000 clones, approximately 91% occurring once. J is TRBJ2-1 and V is TRBV19, with D possibly being TRBD2 (6 bases). Sequenced material: PBMCs, taken around atezolizumab (anti-PD-L1) treatment. This sequence was found in a woman aged 80 or over with urothelial cancer. CDR3 in amino acids: CASSIDPTSAQFF. The DNA of the CDR3 is TGTGCCAGTAGTATAGATCCGACTAGTGCCCAGTTCTTC.